The 20 T cell receptor beta chains listed next were all sequenced from one sample in a study of naive and memory T cell subsets. The library had UMIs added by 3' ligation of an oligonucleotide to TCR cDNA. Amplification of ligated cDNA took four PCR rounds with SP2 and nested alpha and beta constant primers. One entry per CDR3 protein results from TCRdb running MiXCR on the 5' RACE reads. The profile shows tens of thousands of distinct CDR3 sequences, roughly 6.7% of them singletons. These receptors were collected from a male donor in good health.

The table lists this clonotype with many counts. The chain combines TRBV27 with TRBJ2-3; 12 positions agree with TRBD2. This CDR3 spans 16 amino acids. Germline assignment: CDR1 MNHEY and CDR2 SMNVEV (reference sequence). V trimming: 4 bases; J trimming: 3 bases; junction bases outside the gene matches: 5. CDR3 residues: CASSSPGLAGTDTQYF. DNA for the CDR3: TGTGCCAGCAGTTCTCCTGGACTAGCGGGAACAGATACGCAGTATTTT.

There are a few counts of this clonotype. This sequence joins TRBV3-1 and TRBJ2-1; TRBD2 is a possible D gene (6 bases). Germline CDR1 LGHDT, CDR2 YNNKEL (reference sequence). The CDR3 is 15 residues long. Trimming took 1 base from V and 7 from J, leaving 14 bases between them. The chain's CDR3 is CASSQGDHGGNEQFF. CDR3 sequence (DNA): TGTGCCAGCAGCCAAGGGGACCACGGGGGAAATGAGCAGTTCTTC.

This clonotype was seen more than once but under ten times. The V call is TRBV6-2 or TRBV6-3, the J call TRBJ2-1; 10 bases align to TRBD2. Germline V gives CDR1 MNHEY, CDR2 SVGEGT. This CDR3 contains 15 residues. V trimming: 4 bases; J trimming: 7 bases; junction bases outside the gene matches: 7. The CDR3 bases are TGTGCCAGCAGTTGGAGCGGGGGGGCCTTGAATGAGCAGTTCTTC. As protein: CASSWSGGALNEQFF.

The table lists this clonotype with a few counts. J is TRBJ2-1 and V is TRBV28; D ambiguous. This CDR3 is built from 14 residues. CDR1 and CDR2 from the germline V gene are MDHEN and SYDVKM. Trimming took 10 bases from V and 0 from J, leaving 13 bases between them. CDR3 DNA: TGTGCCACCCTGTTCCCGAGCTCCTACAATGAGCAGTTCTTC. Residues: CATLFPSSYNEQFF.

This clonotype occurred a few times. The chain links TRBV10-3 to TRBJ1-5; possible D gene TRBD1, 5 bases. The CDR3 has 16 residues. V lost 3 bases to trimming and J lost 7 bases, with 19 bases between them. Germline V gene sequence: CDR1 ENHRY, CDR2 SYGVKD. The CDR3 loop is CAISDKPSGPVQPQHF. CDR3 nucleotides: TGTGCCATCAGTGATAAGCCCTCGGGGCCAGTCCAGCCCCAGCATTTT.

This chain uses TRBV27 with TRBJ2-1, with TRBD1 matching over 7 bases. Germline values: CDR1 MNHEY, CDR2 SMNVEV (reference sequence). CDR3 length: 15 amino acids. V was clipped by 4 bases and J by 6 bases; unmatched bases: 9. The CDR3: CASSYPGTETNEQFF. Here the CDR3 DNA reads TGTGCCAGCAGTTATCCGGGGACAGAGACCAATGAGCAGTTCTTC.

This clonotype was found many times. This chain's CDR3 is CASLGQVAADTQYF. The CDR3 DNA sequence: TGTGCCAGCCTGGGACAGGTAGCAGCCGATACGCAGTATTTT. This rearrangement joins TRBV6-1 to TRBJ2-3; 8 bases align to TRBD1. CDR1 is MNHNS, CDR2 SASEGT, per germline. This CDR3 has 14 amino acids. Losses at the gene ends were 8 bases for V and 6 bases for J; bases not matched to a gene: 10.

This clonotype has a count of ten or more. CDR3 loop: CASSFDQNTEAFF. The CDR3 region has the DNA TGTGCCAGCAGTTTCGACCAGAACACTGAAGCTTTCTTT. This chain uses TRBV12-3 or TRBV12-4 with TRBJ1-1; D not resolved. Trimming took 3 bases from V and 1 from J, leaving 6 bases between them. The CDR3 has 13 amino acids.

J is TRBJ1-1 and V is TRBV18, with unresolved D. This CDR3 has 15 amino acids. Germline CDR1 and CDR2: KGHSH and LQKENI. V lost 0 bases and J lost 1, with 9 bases in between. Here the CDR3 DNA reads TGTGCCAGCTCACCACCGTGGGAGGAGAACACTGAAGCTTTCTTT. Its protein product is CASSPPWEENTEAFF.

There are many counts of this clonotype. J is TRBJ1-6 and V is TRBV6-6; 10 bases fit TRBD1. The CDR3 covers 14 residues. V lost 6 bases to trimming and J lost 10 bases; unmatched junction nucleotides: 6. The germline CDR1 and CDR2 sequences are MNHNY and SVGAGI (reference sequence). The CDR3 here is CASSSGTGVSPLHF. The DNA of the CDR3 is TGTGCCAGCAGCTCCGGGACAGGGGTCTCACCCCTCCACTTT.

Regarding this clonotype: The junction and the germline gene differ at one end; a read error may be behind it. The CDR3 spells CASSPDPNEAFF. The CDR3 nucleotides read TGTGCCAGTTCACCTGATCCCAATGAAGCTTTCTTT. V and J are TRBV18 and TRBJ1-1; D unclear. The CDR3 loop spans 12 amino acids. Germline CDR1 KGHSH, CDR2 LQKENI.

Many counts were recorded for this clonotype. The genes are TRBV5-1 and TRBJ1-1; TRBD1 matches 8 bases. Germline-derived CDR1 and CDR2 are SGHRS and YFSETQ. The CDR3 totals 16 residues. J was trimmed by 9 bases and V by 4 bases; bases with no gene match: 17. The CDR3 nucleotides are TGCGCCAGCAGCCCTGGTACGATCGGACAGGGAGAAAAAGCTTTCTTT. This sequence encodes CASSPGTIGQGEKAFF.

There are many counts of this clonotype. The rearrangement uses TRBV2 and TRBJ1-1; TRBD1 aligns across 7 bases. The V segment lost 6 bases and the J segment 4 bases; nucleotides outside the gene matches: 8. Germline V lookup: CDR1 SNHLY, CDR2 FYNNEI. The CDR3 length is 14 residues. The CDR3 loop is CASRPRTGGTEAFF. The CDR3 DNA sequence: TGTGCCAGCAGGCCCCGGACAGGAGGCACTGAAGCTTTCTTT.

This clonotype was seen ten or more times. This rearrangement joins TRBV5-1 to TRBJ2-3, with D unclear. Trimming cost V 6 bases and J 5 bases, with 19 bases left between them. The germline CDR1 and CDR2 sequences are SGHRS and YFSETQ. The CDR3 runs 15 residues. CDR3 nucleotide sequence: TGCGCCAGCACCCCGGTGGCAGCCATGGTAGATACGCAGTATTTT. Translation gives CASTPVAAMVDTQYF.

At least ten counts were recorded for this clonotype. The rearrangement links TRBV15 to TRBJ1-2, with D unresolved. V shed 0 bases and J shed 3 bases, with 11 bases lying between them. Germline values: CDR1 LNHNV, CDR2 YYDKDF (reference sequence). This CDR3 is built from 15 residues. CDR3 nucleotides: TGTGCCACCAGCAGAGATTGGGAGAGGGACTATGGCTACACCTTC. Residues: CATSRDWERDYGYTF.

This clonotype was counted at least ten times. This chain joins TRBV6-1 and TRBJ2-7; D unclear. The CDR3 contains 18 residues. Germline V gene data show CDR1 as MNHNS and CDR2 as SASEGT. V lost 4 bases and J lost 1, with 23 bases in between. This chain's CDR3 is CASSASPALRRRSYEQYF. Written as DNA, the CDR3 is TGTGCCAGCAGTGCCTCCCCCGCTCTGCGGCGGAGATCCTACGAGCAGTACTTC.

This CDR3 reads CASSLAWRRTIYGYTF. In DNA, the CDR3 is TGTGCCAGCAGCTTAGCGTGGCGGAGAACGATCTATGGCTACACCTTC. The chain joins TRBV7-2 to TRBJ1-2; D gene ambiguous. Germline V gene sequence: CDR1 SGHTA, CDR2 FQGNSA. Trimming left V 0 bases short and J 4 bases short, with 15 bases between. The CDR3 contains 16 residues.

The J gene is TRBJ2-7, the V gene TRBV5-1; either TRBD1 or TRBD2 may fit D (5 bases each). Germline V lookup: CDR1 SGHRS, CDR2 YFSETQ. V lost 2 bases and J 5 bases, leaving 17 bases between the germline ends. The CDR3 is 15 amino acids. CDR3 nucleotides: TGCGCCAGCAGCTTTCCGGACGGGGCCGGGGACGAGCAGTACTTC. Translation: CASSFPDGAGDEQYF.

This clonotype came up a few times. The gene calls are TRBV2 and TRBJ2-7; D uncertain. The CDR3 loop spans 12 amino acids. V lost 5 bases and J lost 4, with 9 bases in between. The germline gives CDR1 SNHLY, CDR2 FYNNEI. The CDR3 loop is CASSPTDYEQYF. CDR3 DNA sequence: TGTGCCAGCAGTCCCACAGATTACGAGCAGTACTTC.

This clonotype was observed a few times. The chain is built from TRBV19 and TRBJ2-2; no clear D. The length of the CDR3 is 12 residues. The germline V gene has CDR1 LNHDA and CDR2 SQIVND (reference sequence). With 8 bases removed from V and 5 bases from J, the gap between germline ends came to 9 bases. The CDR3 DNA is TGTGCCAGTCTCCCTGAGACCGGGGAGCTGTTTTTT. As protein: CASLPETGELFF.